The next 19 T cell receptor beta chains were all read from a single sample in a study of human T cells and chemical hapten exposure. Each CDR3 protein gets one entry after TCRdb re-called the 5' RACE reads with MiXCR. The table records 80,000 or so distinct CDR3 sequences, about 16% of them present only once. RNA extraction used unfractionated whole blood as the source of total RNA. Every receptor here comes from a female donor in good health.

This clonotype was counted only a few times. The chain employs TRBV7-9 and TRBJ1-4, with D perhaps matching TRBD1 (6 bases). Between the trimmed V and J ends, which lost 1 base and 7 bases, there was a span of 10 bases. Looked up from germline, CDR1 is SEHNR and CDR2 is FQNEAQ (reference sequence). This CDR3 has 14 residues. Here the CDR3 DNA reads TGTGCCAGCAGCTTAGGGGGGGCTGGTGAAAAACTGTTTTTT. Translating it yields CASSLGGAGEKLFF.

This clonotype was detected a few times. The V gene is TRBV6-5, the J gene TRBJ2-7, with 8 bases that match TRBD2. Unmatched junction bases numbered 15, after V lost 7 bases and J lost 4 bases. The CDR3 length is 16 residues. Germline V gene data show CDR1 as MNHEY and CDR2 as SVGAGI. CDR3 protein: CASTDIPGGPLYEQYF. CDR3 coding DNA: TGTGCCAGCACCGACATACCGGGGGGGCCTTTGTACGAGCAGTACTTC.

The rearrangement joins TRBV5-5 to TRBJ2-1; 9 bases are shared with TRBD2. The CDR3 length is 14 residues. From germline, CDR1 is SGHKS and CDR2 YYEKEE (reference sequence). Germline trimming cut 4 bases from V and 9 bases from J; bases unmatched to any gene: 8. The CDR3 DNA sequence: TGTGCCAGCAGCAGGGGACTAGCTTCTGGTGAGCAGTTCTTC. This codes for CASSRGLASGEQFF.

A few counts support this clonotype. The rearrangement uses TRBV6-5 and TRBJ2-1; 8 bases align to TRBD2. The CDR3 is 13 residues long. V trimming: 6 bases; J trimming: 5 bases; junction bases outside the gene matches: 3. Per the germline V gene, CDR1 is MNHEY and CDR2 is SVGAGI. The CDR3 here is CASSLAGHNEQFF. CDR3 in DNA: TGTGCCAGCAGCTTAGCGGGACACAATGAGCAGTTCTTC.

CDR3 DNA: TGTGCCAGCAGCTCAGGGGGCTCGAGCACTGAAGCTTTCTTT. Translating it yields CASSSGGSSTEAFF. The chain links TRBV7-2 to TRBJ1-1, with 8 positions matching TRBD1. The V gene end was trimmed by 4 bases and the J gene end by 4 bases; junction bases not matched to a gene: 5. The CDR3 is 14 amino acids. CDR1 is SGHTA and CDR2 is FQGNSA in the germline V gene.

The CDR3 protein is CSATVGGRNEKLFF. Written as DNA, the CDR3 is TGCAGTGCAACGGTGGGGGGACGGAATGAAAAACTGTTTTTT. The rearrangement uses TRBV20-1 and TRBJ1-4, with a tentative D call TRBD1 (5 bases). This CDR3 contains 14 residues. The V end lost 6 bases, the J end lost 5 bases, and 16 bases lay between the germline ends. CDR1 DFQATT and CDR2 SNEGSKA come from the germline V gene (reference sequence).

This clonotype has a count of ten or more. This chain joins TRBV6-1 and TRBJ2-7; D is ambiguous. Per germline, CDR1 MNHNS and CDR2 SASEGT. Trimming removed 7 bases from V and 5 bases from J, with 15 bases in between. The CDR3 runs to 13 residues. This CDR3 is CASNMEYFDEQYF. For the CDR3, the DNA is TGTGCCAGCAATATGGAGTACTTTGACGAGCAGTACTTC.

This chain uses TRBV29-1 with TRBJ2-3; 7 bases are a match to TRBD2. CDR1 is SQVTM, CDR2 ANQGSEA, per germline. V was pared by 2 bases and J by 4 bases, with 6 bases of the junction left unmatched. This CDR3 spans 14 amino acids. The CDR3 loop is CSVEPMGGADTQYF. CDR3 in DNA: TGCAGCGTTGAACCCATGGGAGGGGCAGATACGCAGTATTTT.

There are a few counts of this clonotype. This chain uses TRBV29-1 with TRBJ2-5, with 9 bases lining up with TRBD2. Germline CDR1 SQVTM, CDR2 ANQGSEA. This CDR3 comprises 12 residues. Germline trimming cut 7 bases from V and 5 bases from J; bases unmatched to any gene: 5. CDR3 residues: CSASSGMETQYF. The CDR3 DNA is TGCAGCGCCTCTAGCGGGATGGAGACCCAGTACTTC.

This sequence joins TRBV7-2 and TRBJ2-7; TRBD2 might be the D (7 bases). The V gene lost 7 bases and the J gene lost 6 bases, with 19 bases spanning the gap. From germline, CDR1 is SGHTA and CDR2 FQGNSA. This CDR3 has 14 amino acids. The CDR3 nucleotides are TGTGCCAGCACGTCTTTCAGGGGAGGGGGCGAGCAGTACTTC. It codes for CASTSFRGGGEQYF.

This chain uses TRBV14 with TRBJ2-5; 13 bases line up with TRBD2. The CDR3 has 17 residues. Trimming took 4 bases from V and 3 from J; bases not matched to a gene: 8. Germline CDR1 reads SGHDN; CDR2 reads FVKESK. The CDR3, as DNA: TGTGCCAGCAGCCCCTATCCCGGGACTAGCGGGAAAGAGACCCAGTACTTC. Translated, it gives CASSPYPGTSGKETQYF.

The CDR3: CASSQRQGETQYF. As DNA, the CDR3 is TGCGCCAGCAGCCAAAGACAGGGAGAGACCCAGTACTTC. V usage is TRBV4-3 and J usage is TRBJ2-5, with 7 positions matching TRBD1. Germline V gives CDR1 LGHNA, CDR2 YSLEER. This CDR3 has 13 residues. The junction had 1 base not matched to a gene; V was cut back by 2 bases and J by 4 bases.

This chain uses TRBV7-2 with TRBJ2-7; D is uncertain. Germline V lookup: CDR1 SGHTA, CDR2 FQGNSA. V was trimmed by 5 bases and J by 3 bases, leaving 17 bases between them. CDR3 size: 15 residues. CDR3 DNA: TGTGCCAGCAGCCCAGACATGGTCAGAAGCTACGAGCAGTACTTC. As protein: CASSPDMVRSYEQYF.

This clonotype has more than one count but fewer than ten. This chain links TRBV18 with TRBJ1-1, with D maybe TRBD1 (5 bases). Germline V gene sequence: CDR1 KGHSH, CDR2 LQKENI. V was pared by 6 bases and J by 0 bases, with 14 bases between. This CDR3 is 15 amino acids long. The CDR3 DNA reads TGTGCCAGCTCCCAGGGACTGCTGATGAACACTGAAGCTTTCTTT. Amino acids: CASSQGLLMNTEAFF.

The chain uses TRBV19 and TRBJ1-5; 9 positions agree with TRBD1. Losses at the gene ends were 5 bases for V and 7 bases for J; bases not matched to a gene: 9. CDR3 length equals 15 residues. Germline CDR1 LNHDA, CDR2 SQIVND (reference sequence). The CDR3 protein is CASSPTGQGIQPQHF. For the CDR3, the DNA is TGTGCCAGTAGTCCAACGGGACAGGGAATACAGCCCCAGCATTTT.

The J gene is TRBJ2-1, the V gene TRBV12-3 or TRBV12-4, with D uncertain. Trimming cost V 4 bases and J 8 bases, with 12 bases left between them. The CDR3 spans 13 residues. CDR3 amino acids: CASSSSAPDEQFF. In DNA, the CDR3 is TGTGCCAGCAGTTCCTCTGCCCCCGATGAGCAGTTCTTC.

The rearrangement links TRBV7-9 to TRBJ1-4; TRBD1 is a possible D gene (5 bases). Trimming cost V 8 bases and J 0 bases, with 10 bases left between them. This CDR3 has 14 amino acids. Germline-derived CDR1 and CDR2 are SEHNR and FQNEAQ (reference sequence). CDR3 DNA sequence: TGTGCCAGCGGGACCAGTACAACTAATGAAAAACTGTTTTTT. Its protein product is CASGTSTTNEKLFF.

The chain has TRBV15 and TRBJ2-3; D might be TRBD2 (5 bases). This CDR3 spans 17 amino acids. Trimming removed 0 bases at V and 0 bases at J, with 13 bases between. Germline assignment: CDR1 LNHNV and CDR2 YYDKDF (reference sequence). Written as DNA, the CDR3 is TGTGCCACCAGCAGAGAGATTTTAGCGACTAGCACAGATACGCAGTATTTT. Translating it yields CATSREILATSTDTQYF.

This clonotype was detected a few times. The chain combines TRBV4-3 with TRBJ2-3, with D tentatively TRBD2 (6 bases). The V end lost 2 bases, the J end lost 1 base, and 10 bases lay between the germline ends. The CDR3 consists of 15 residues. Germline values: CDR1 LGHNA, CDR2 YSLEER. CDR3 DNA sequence: TGCGCCAGCAGCCAACTTGCTAGCGGCACAGATACGCAGTATTTT. Amino acids: CASSQLASGTDTQYF.